Following are 27 T cell receptor beta chains from one sample sequenced in a study of CD4 T cells in relation to SARS-CoV-2 and coronaviruses. The protocol was immunoSEQ multiplex PCR, while the TCRdb copy is restricted to in-frame clones and leaves out a portion. The repertoire holds approximately 37,000 clones, with around 85% as singletons. The sample consisted of memory CD4+ T cells from PBMCs. The receptors were gathered from an adult with COVID-19.

This chain joins TRBV30 and TRBJ2-1; possible D gene TRBD2, 6 bases. Germline-derived CDR1 and CDR2 are GTSNPN and SVGIG (reference sequence). This CDR3 has 13 amino acids. Trimming stripped 4 bases from V and 9 bases from J, with 16 bases between. CDR3 residues: CAWMSGEFGEQFF. CDR3 bases: TGTGCCTGGATGTCGGGAGAATTTGGTGAGCAGTTCTTC.

In its sample, this clone was seen a few times. The chain combines TRBV27 with TRBJ1-4, with 12 bases lining up with TRBD1. V shed 7 bases, J shed 8 bases, and the junction held 5 bases outside the gene matches. CDR1 is MNHEY and CDR2 is SMNVEV in the germline V gene (reference sequence). The CDR3 covers 14 residues. DNA of the CDR3: TGTGCCAGCACTTCCGGGACAGGGGGCGAAAAACTGTTTTTT. This codes for CASTSGTGGEKLFF.

The chain carries TRBV28 and TRBJ2-5; 7 bases agree with TRBD2. CDR3 length: 15 amino acids. The germline V gene encodes CDR1 MDHEN and CDR2 SYDVKM. The V gene end was trimmed by 4 bases and the J gene end by 5 bases; junction bases not matched to a gene: 10. The CDR3, as DNA: TGTGCCAGCAGTTCCTACCTGACTAGCCGGGAGACCCAGTACTTC. Residues: CASSSYLTSRETQYF.

This clone appeared a single time. The chain uses TRBV18 and TRBJ2-2, with 8 bases aligning to TRBD1. V shed 4 bases, J shed 8 bases, and the junction held 12 bases outside the gene matches. CDR1 and CDR2 (germline): KGHSH, LQKENI. This CDR3 contains 16 residues. The CDR3 sequence: CASSRDRTIVSGELFF. The CDR3 bases are TGTGCCAGCTCACGGGACAGGACTATCGTATCGGGGGAGCTGTTTTTT.

The V and J genes are TRBV27 and TRBJ1-2; a possible D gene is TRBD1 (6 bases). Germline V gives CDR1 MNHEY, CDR2 SMNVEV (reference sequence). The CDR3 is made up of 14 amino acids. The V gene lost 5 bases and the J gene lost 1 base, with 11 bases spanning the gap. CDR3 residues: CASSPGQFNYGYTF. The CDR3 coding sequence is TGTGCCAGCAGTCCAGGACAGTTTAACTATGGCTACACCTTC.

The chain has TRBV7-2 and TRBJ2-7; tentatively, D is TRBD2 (6 bases). Trimming cost V 4 bases and J 7 bases, with 14 bases left between them. The CDR3 totals 13 residues. Germline V gene data show CDR1 as SGHTA and CDR2 as FQGNSA. This chain's CDR3 is CASSSVRGGEQYF. The CDR3 DNA reads as TGTGCCAGCAGCTCCGTCCGAGGAGGGGAGCAGTACTTC.

The chain couples TRBV18 to TRBJ2-5; 9 positions match TRBD1. CDR1 is KGHSH and CDR2 is LQKENI in the germline V gene. V dropped 6 bases and J dropped 4; count of bases not matched to a gene: 9. This CDR3 comprises 15 residues. The CDR3 loop reads CASSLGQGRGETQYF. The DNA of the CDR3 is TGTGCCAGCTCCCTCGGACAGGGGAGGGGAGAGACCCAGTACTTC.

This rearrangement joins TRBV24-1 to TRBJ1-1, with unresolved D. The CDR3 extends over 11 amino acids. Deletions cut 5 bases from V and 5 bases from J, with 5 bases between. CDR1 and CDR2 (germline): KGHDR, SFDVKD. The CDR3 bases are TGTGCCACCAGTGCAAGGACTGAAGCTTTCTTT. It yields the protein CATSARTEAFF.

The chain couples TRBV10-2 to TRBJ2-5; TRBD2 matches 9 bases. This CDR3 is 13 amino acids long. The germline CDR1 and CDR2 sequences are WSHSY and SAAADI. J was trimmed by 5 bases and V by 4 bases; bases with no gene match: 2. CDR3 sequence reads: CASSASGKETQYF. CDR3 in DNA: TGCGCCAGCAGTGCTAGCGGGAAGGAGACCCAGTACTTC.

J is TRBJ2-3 and V is TRBV6-4, with D tentatively TRBD1 (6 bases). This CDR3 comprises 12 residues. V was cut by 7 bases and J by 2 bases, with 7 bases left in between. The germline CDR1 and CDR2 sequences are MRHNA and SNTAGT. CDR3 DNA sequence: TGTGCCAGCAACAGGGTCACAGATACGCAGTATTTT. It encodes CASNRVTDTQYF.

This clone was found once. The V and J genes are TRBV12-3 or TRBV12-4 and TRBJ2-1; D may correspond to TRBD1 or TRBD2 (5 bases each). Trimming cost V 8 bases and J 5 bases, with 13 bases left between them. The CDR3 covers 13 residues. The CDR3 protein is CASGGDPHNEQFF. Written as DNA, the CDR3 is TGTGCCAGCGGGGGAGACCCGCACAATGAGCAGTTCTTC.

This chain connects TRBV7-2 to TRBJ2-1; 14 bases are a match to TRBD2. Losses at the gene ends were 3 bases for V and 7 bases for J; bases not matched to a gene: 2. CDR1 and CDR2 from the germline V gene are SGHTA and FQGNSA. The CDR3 totals 15 residues. This CDR3 reads CASSLGLAGVNEQFF. The CDR3 DNA follows: TGTGCCAGCAGCTTGGGACTAGCGGGAGTAAATGAGCAGTTCTTC.

The gene calls are TRBV2 and TRBJ2-7; D is undetermined. V was pared by 7 bases and J by 3 bases, with 10 bases between. The germline V gene encodes CDR1 SNHLY and CDR2 FYNNEI. The CDR3 length is 12 residues. The CDR3 region is CASTQRDYEQYF. The CDR3, as DNA: TGTGCCAGCACACAGAGAGACTACGAGCAGTACTTC. The full variable domain, its missing parts supplied by reference TRBV2 and TRBJ2-7, is EPEVTQTPSHQVTQMGQEVILRCVPISNHLYFYWYRQILGQKVEFLVSFYNNEISEKSEIFDDQFSVERPDGSNFTLKIRSTKLEDSAMYFCASTQRDYEQYFGPGTRLTVT.

The chain is built from TRBV6-1 and TRBJ2-7, with TRBD2 identical over 8 bases. The CDR3 runs to 17 residues. V shed 3 bases and J 2 bases; nucleotides not matched to a gene: 12. Germline V lookup: CDR1 MNHNS, CDR2 SASEGT. This CDR3 reads CASSDPRRGRRTYEQYF. For the CDR3, the DNA is TGTGCCAGCAGTGACCCCCGACGCGGGAGGAGAACCTACGAGCAGTACTTC.

The chain combines TRBV29-1 with TRBJ2-7, with no clear D. This CDR3 is 15 amino acids long. V gave up 4 bases and J gave up 0 bases, with 16 bases separating them. The germline gives CDR1 SQVTM, CDR2 ANQGSEA. The CDR3 loop is CSVAQPVTSSYEQYF. The CDR3 DNA reads TGCAGCGTTGCACAGCCAGTGACGAGCTCCTACGAGCAGTACTTC.

Only a few counts were recorded for this clone. CDR3 nucleotides: TGTGCCAGCAGCTTCGACAGGGAGGGCGAGCAGTACTTC. Its protein is CASSFDREGEQYF. The chain carries TRBV13 and TRBJ2-7; D assignment may be TRBD1 or TRBD2 (7 bases each). The CDR3 contains 13 residues. V shed 3 bases and J shed 6 bases, with 12 bases lying between them. Germline V lookup: CDR1 PRHDT, CDR2 FYEKMQ (reference sequence).

In nucleotides, the CDR3 is TGTGCCACCAGTGATGAACCCGGACAGAATGAAAAACTGTTTTTT. Its protein is CATSDEPGQNEKLFF. The rearrangement links TRBV24-1 to TRBJ1-4; D is possibly TRBD1 (6 bases). Trimming pared 3 bases from V and 5 bases from J, leaving 12 bases between. Germline V gene lookup returns CDR1 KGHDR and CDR2 SFDVKD. The CDR3 spans 15 residues.

The gene calls are TRBV5-1 and TRBJ1-1; D is unresolved. Trimming pared 5 bases from V and 1 base from J, leaving 9 bases between. Germline lookup yields CDR1 SGHRS and CDR2 YFSETQ. This CDR3 spans 13 amino acids. The CDR3 is CASRYTENTEAFF. DNA of the CDR3: TGCGCCAGCAGATATACAGAGAACACTGAAGCTTTCTTT. The complete variable domain, with remaining parts taken from reference TRBV5-1 and TRBJ1-1, reads KAGVTQTPRYLIKTRGQQVTLSCSPISGHRSVSWYQQTPGQGLQFLFEYFSETQRNKGNFPGRFSGRQFSNSRSEMNVSTLELGDSALYLCASRYTENTEAFFGQGTRLTVV.

This clone was seen once. The J gene is TRBJ1-1, the V gene TRBV28; no definite D call. V was trimmed by 2 bases and J by 3 bases, leaving 13 bases between them. This CDR3 comprises 15 residues. Germline CDR1 reads MDHEN; CDR2 reads SYDVKM. CDR3 sequence: CASSLMTLRDTEAFF. The DNA for the CDR3 is TGTGCCAGCAGTTTAATGACCCTAAGGGACACTGAAGCTTTCTTT.

This clone has only a few counts. V usage is TRBV24-1 and J usage is TRBJ2-1; D perhaps matches TRBD2 (5 bases). This CDR3 region has 13 residues. Trimming left V 4 bases short and J 8 bases short, with 11 bases between. Germline-derived CDR1 and CDR2 are KGHDR and SFDVKD. The CDR3 region has the DNA TGTGCCACCAGTGACCCGCCGGGATATGAGCAGTTCTTC. Amino acid sequence: CATSDPPGYEQFF.

The chain is built from TRBV18 and TRBJ2-1; tentative D call: TRBD2 (6 bases). Per germline, CDR1 KGHSH and CDR2 LQKENI. The CDR3 is 15 amino acids. V lost 3 bases to trimming and J lost 1 base, with 10 bases between them. The CDR3 nucleotides are TGTGCCAGCTCACCTCGGGAGTGGTCCTACAATGAGCAGTTCTTC. This sequence encodes CASSPREWSYNEQFF.

This sequence joins TRBV28 and TRBJ1-1; a weak D match, TRBD1 (6 bases). The V gene's germline CDR1 is MDHEN and CDR2 SYDVKM. The CDR3 has 14 residues. The V end lost 6 bases, the J end lost 7 bases, and 18 bases lay between the germline ends. The CDR3, as DNA: TGTGCCAGCAGGCCCCCGCTACGGACAGTTGAAGCTTTCTTT. Translated: CASRPPLRTVEAFF. The full variable domain, rest sourced from reference TRBV28 and TRBJ1-1, is DVKVTQSSRYLVKRTGEKVFLECVQDMDHENMFWYRQDPGLGLRLIYFSYDVKMKEKGDIPEGYSVSREKKERFSLILESASTNQTSMYLCASRPPLRTVEAFFGQGTRLTVV.

This chain joins TRBV15 and TRBJ2-1; no definite D call. V was pared by 0 bases and J by 5 bases, with 5 bases between. Per germline, CDR1 LNHNV and CDR2 YYDKDF (reference sequence). This CDR3 region has 13 residues. CDR3 in amino acids: CATSRDRNNEQFF. DNA of the CDR3: TGTGCCACCAGCAGAGACCGAAACAATGAGCAGTTCTTC.

The CDR3 sequence is CASSLHRDQETQYF. The CDR3 nucleotides read TGTGCCAGCAGTTTACACAGGGACCAAGAGACCCAGTACTTC. The chain couples TRBV25-1 to TRBJ2-5, with TRBD1 as a possible D gene (6 bases). This CDR3 region has 14 residues. CDR1 is MGHDK, CDR2 SYGVNS, per germline. Trimming removed 5 bases from V and 0 bases from J, with 10 bases in between.

V gene TRBV18 combines with J gene TRBJ2-1; D is unresolved. CDR1 KGHSH and CDR2 LQKENI come from the germline V gene. This CDR3 contains 15 residues. Trimming took 4 bases from V and 5 from J, leaving 15 bases between them. The CDR3 DNA follows: TGTGCCAGCTCACTCACGGTCGATCGGGACAATGAGCAGTTCTTC. This encodes CASSLTVDRDNEQFF.

The chain is built from TRBV15 and TRBJ1-2; D is perhaps TRBD1 (5 bases). V lost 5 bases, J lost 8 bases, and 21 bases lay in between. The CDR3 has 15 amino acids. Germline V gene sequence: CDR1 LNHNV, CDR2 YYDKDF (reference sequence). The CDR3 reads CATSSPGQGLYGYTF. The CDR3, as DNA: TGTGCCACCAGCTCCCCCGGTCAGGGCCTATACGGCTACACCTTC. The whole variable domain, filled in from reference TRBV15 and TRBJ1-2, reads DAMVIQNPRYQVTQFGKPVTLSCSQTLNHNVMYWYQQKSSQAPKLLFHYYDKDFNNEADTPDNFQSRRPNTSFCFLDIRSPGLGDTAMYLCATSSPGQGLYGYTFGSGTRLTVV.

The chain carries TRBV2 and TRBJ2-1; TRBD2 aligns across 13 bases. The CDR3 length is 14 residues. CDR1 and CDR2 (germline): SNHLY, FYNNEI. The ends lost 7 bases at V and 7 bases at J; junction bases unmatched: 4. The CDR3 spells CASTRTSGSNEQFF. The CDR3 bases are TGTGCCAGCACCAGGACTAGCGGGAGTAATGAGCAGTTCTTC.